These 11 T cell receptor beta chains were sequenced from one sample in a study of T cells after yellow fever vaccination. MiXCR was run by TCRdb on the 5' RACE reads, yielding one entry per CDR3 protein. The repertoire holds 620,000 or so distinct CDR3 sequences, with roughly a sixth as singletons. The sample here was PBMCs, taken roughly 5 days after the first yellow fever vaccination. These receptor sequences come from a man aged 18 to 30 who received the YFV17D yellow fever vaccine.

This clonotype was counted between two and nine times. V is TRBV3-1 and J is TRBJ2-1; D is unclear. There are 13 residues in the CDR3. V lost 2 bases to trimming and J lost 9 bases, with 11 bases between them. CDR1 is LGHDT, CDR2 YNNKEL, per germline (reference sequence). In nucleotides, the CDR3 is TGTGCCAGCAGCCAAAGCACAATTTCTGAGCAGTTCTTC. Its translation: CASSQSTISEQFF.

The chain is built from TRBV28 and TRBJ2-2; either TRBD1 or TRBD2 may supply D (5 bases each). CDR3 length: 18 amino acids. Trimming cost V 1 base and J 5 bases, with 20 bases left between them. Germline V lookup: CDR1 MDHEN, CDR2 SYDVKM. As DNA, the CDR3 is TGTGCCAGCAGTTTATTGGGGGTGGGCCTACCCGGAACCGGGGAGCTGTTTTTT. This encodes CASSLLGVGLPGTGELFF. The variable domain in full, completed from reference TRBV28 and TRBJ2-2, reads DVKVTQSSRYLVKRTGEKVFLECVQDMDHENMFWYRQDPGLGLRLIYFSYDVKMKEKGDIPEGYSVSREKKERFSLILESASTNQTSMYLCASSLLGVGLPGTGELFFGEGSRLTVL.

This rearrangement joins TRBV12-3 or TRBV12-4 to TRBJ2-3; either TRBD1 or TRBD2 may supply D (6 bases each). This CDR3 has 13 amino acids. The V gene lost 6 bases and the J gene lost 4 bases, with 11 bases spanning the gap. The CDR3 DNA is TGTGCCAGCAGCAAAGGGGGGCCAGATACGCAGTATTTT. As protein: CASSKGGPDTQYF.

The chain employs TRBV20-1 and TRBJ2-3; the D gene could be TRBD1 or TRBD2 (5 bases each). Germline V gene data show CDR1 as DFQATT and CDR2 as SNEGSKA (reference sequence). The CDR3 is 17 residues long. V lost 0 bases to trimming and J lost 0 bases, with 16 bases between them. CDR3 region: CSARDWGTAASTDTQYF. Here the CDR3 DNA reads TGCAGTGCTAGAGACTGGGGGACGGCGGCTAGCACAGATACGCAGTATTTT.

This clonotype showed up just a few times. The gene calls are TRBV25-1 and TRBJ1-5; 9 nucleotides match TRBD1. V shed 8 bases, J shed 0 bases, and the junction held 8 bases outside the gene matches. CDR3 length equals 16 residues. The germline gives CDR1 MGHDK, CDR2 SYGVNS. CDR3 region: CASGPRQGDSNQPQHF. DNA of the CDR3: TGTGCCAGCGGCCCCCGACAGGGGGATAGCAATCAGCCCCAGCATTTT.

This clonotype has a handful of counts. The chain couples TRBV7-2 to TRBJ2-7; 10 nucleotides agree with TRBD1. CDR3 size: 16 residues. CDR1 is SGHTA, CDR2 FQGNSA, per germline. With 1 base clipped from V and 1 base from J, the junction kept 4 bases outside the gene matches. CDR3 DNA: TGTGCCAGCAGCTTAGGGGGACAGGGGTGGTCCTACGAGCAGTACGTC. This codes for CASSLGGQGWSYEQYV.

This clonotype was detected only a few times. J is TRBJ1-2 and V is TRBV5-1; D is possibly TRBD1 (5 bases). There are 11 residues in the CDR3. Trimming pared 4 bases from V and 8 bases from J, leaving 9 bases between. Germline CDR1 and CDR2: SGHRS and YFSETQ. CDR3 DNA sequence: TGCGCCAGCAGCGTGGGACGCGGCTACACCTTC. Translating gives CASSVGRGYTF.

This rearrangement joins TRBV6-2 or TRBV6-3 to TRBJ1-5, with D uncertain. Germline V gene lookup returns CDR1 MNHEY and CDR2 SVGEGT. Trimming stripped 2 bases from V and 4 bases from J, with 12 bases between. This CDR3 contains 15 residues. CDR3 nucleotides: TGTGCCAGCAGTTACATCGGCAGGCCAAATCAGCCCCAGCATTTT. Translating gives CASSYIGRPNQPQHF.

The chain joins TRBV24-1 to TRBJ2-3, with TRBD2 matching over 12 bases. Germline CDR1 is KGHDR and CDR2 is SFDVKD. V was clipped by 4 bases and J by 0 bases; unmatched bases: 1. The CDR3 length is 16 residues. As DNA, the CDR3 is TGTGCCACCAGTGAGACTAGCGGGGGAAGCACAGATACGCAGTATTTT. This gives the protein CATSETSGGSTDTQYF.

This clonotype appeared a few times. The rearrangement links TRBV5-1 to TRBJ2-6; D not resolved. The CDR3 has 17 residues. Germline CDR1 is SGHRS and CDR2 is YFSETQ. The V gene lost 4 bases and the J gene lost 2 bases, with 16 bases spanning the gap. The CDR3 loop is CASSPASTLAGANVLTF. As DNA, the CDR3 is TGCGCCAGCAGCCCCGCCTCGACCCTCGCTGGGGCCAACGTCCTGACTTTC.

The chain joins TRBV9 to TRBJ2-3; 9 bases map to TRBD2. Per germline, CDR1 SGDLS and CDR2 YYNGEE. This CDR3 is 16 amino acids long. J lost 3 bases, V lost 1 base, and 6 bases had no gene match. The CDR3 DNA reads TGTGCCAGCAGCGTACGCGGACTAGCGAATACAGATACGCAGTATTTT. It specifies CASSVRGLANTDTQYF.